This TCR beta chain appears in the sequencing data of a study of metastatic and nonmetastatic thyroid tumors. Study background: The authors compared repertoires across blood and tumor or nodule tissue from malignant and benign thyroid patients.

This clone has at least ten counts. Antigen: not known. Every patient was untreated before thyroid surgery. Germline V gives CDR1 LGHDT, CDR2 YNNKEL (reference sequence). The CDR3 length is 16 residues. Trimming took 3 bases from V and 0 from J; bases not matched to a gene: 6. Findings of the study overall: According to reports, the diversity of TCR beta was significantly higher in malignant thyroid tumors than in benign nodules, and this held in both blood and tumor samples.

Original handling: Construction of a distant-metastasis classifier for papillary thyroid cancer relied on CDR3 differences across clinicopathological groups. MiXCR was used by TCRdb to re-call the PCR reads. TCRdb, rather than the study authors, made the V and J calls. The data show over 30,000 clones, with 15% seen just once and 19% held by the top ten. The chain couples TRBV3-1 to TRBJ2-7; 9 nucleotides agree with TRBD2. The sample consisted of blood. The origin of this receptor is a male donor with papillary thyroid cancer or a benign thyroid nodule (not recorded which). Some clones in this sample may be carry-over from other donors' samples. CDR3 region: CASSQVAGAVSYEQYF. The CDR3 DNA follows: TGTGCCAGCAGCCAGGTAGCGGGAGCGGTCTCCTACGAGCAGTACTTC.